This record covers a single T cell receptor beta chain. Its target is not known. CDR1 and CDR2 (germline): SQVTM, ANQGSEA. The CDR3 extends over 12 amino acids. V lost 6 bases and J lost 4; bases outside the gene matches: 3. This specimen comes from a study of cytomegalovirus exposure and HLA in healthy donors. Study observations and caveats: Most of the TCR beta V segments (in an earlier analysis) were productive either about 87% or about 30% of the time.

PCR primers comprised 60 Vbeta and 13 Jbeta primers. The repertoire was sequenced with immunoSEQ multiplex PCR; TCRdb's copy has only in-frame clones and lacks some. The sample carries roughly 180,000 clones, over 70% recorded once. Specimen: PBMCs. This chain links TRBV29-1 with TRBJ2-5; 9 positions match TRBD1. The receptor's source is a man aged 25-45 years in good health and CMV-seropositive. The CDR3 spells CSVVTGGETQYF. The DNA of the CDR3 is TGCAGCGTAGTGACAGGGGGAGAGACCCAGTACTTC.